The 23 T cell receptor beta chains in this list originate from one sample, sequenced in a study of T cell responses to AZD1222 COVID-19 vaccine. TCRdb's table, derived via immunoSEQ multiplex PCR, lists solely in-frame clones and lacks some. Of some 150,000 clones listed, approximately 89% are singletons. The sample consisted of peripheral blood, taken 28 days after the second AZD1222 dose. These receptor sequences come from an adult who received the AZD1222 COVID-19 vaccine.

The V gene is TRBV4-1, the J gene TRBJ2-3; 11 nucleotides line up with TRBD2. The V gene end was trimmed by 3 bases and the J gene end by 3 bases; junction bases not matched to a gene: 5. The length of the CDR3 is 16 residues. Germline CDR1 MGHRA, CDR2 YSYEKL. The CDR3: CASSQRTSGSTDTQYF. CDR3 DNA: TGCGCCAGCAGCCAGCGGACTAGCGGGTCTACAGATACGCAGTATTTT.

This sequence joins TRBV5-6 and TRBJ2-1; no reliable D call. CDR3 size: 12 residues. Germline V CDR1 and CDR2: SGHDT, YYEEEE. V lost 4 bases and J lost 3, with 5 bases in between. The CDR3: CASSPGYNEQFF. The CDR3 DNA reads as TGTGCCAGCAGCCCCGGCTACAATGAGCAGTTCTTC.

The chain combines TRBV7-2 with TRBJ2-7, with D perhaps TRBD2 (6 bases). The germline V and J ends were trimmed by 3 bases and 9 bases, with 18 bases remaining between them. The CDR3 is 14 residues long. Germline V lookup: CDR1 SGHTA, CDR2 FQGNSA. The CDR3 DNA follows: TGTGCCAGCAGCTTTTTGGGGGACTCCCACGGGCAGTACTTC. Protein product: CASSFLGDSHGQYF.

This chain joins TRBV7-2 and TRBJ1-5; weak D call: TRBD1 (5 bases). V lost 5 bases and J lost 4, with 15 bases in between. The germline V gene has CDR1 SGHTA and CDR2 FQGNSA. This CDR3 is 15 amino acids long. The CDR3 region is CASSLSGQGNQPQHF. For the CDR3, the DNA is TGTGCCAGCAGCCTATCTGGGCAGGGAAATCAGCCCCAGCATTTT.

The chain joins TRBV25-1 to TRBJ1-4; D gene ambiguous. V was clipped by 8 bases and J by 4 bases, with 11 bases between them. This CDR3 has 13 amino acids. The V gene's germline CDR1 is MGHDK and CDR2 SYGVNS. CDR3 bases: TGTGCCAGCGGGGAACCCGATAATGAAAAACTGTTTTTT. Amino acids: CASGEPDNEKLFF.

V usage is TRBV7-2 and J usage is TRBJ1-5; D not certain. Germline V CDR1 and CDR2: SGHTA, FQGNSA. The CDR3 runs 13 residues. V dropped 1 base and J dropped 7 bases, with 8 bases sitting between them. DNA for the CDR3: TGTGCCAGCAGCTTAGATTTGAGCCAGCCCCAGCATTTT. Its translation is CASSLDLSQPQHF.

This chain uses TRBV7-9 with TRBJ1-4; a weak D match, TRBD1 (5 bases). V lost 3 bases to trimming and J lost 8 bases, with 19 bases between them. There are 16 residues in the CDR3. Per germline, CDR1 SEHNR and CDR2 FQNEAQ (reference sequence). The CDR3 protein is CASSFTGTKGTEKLFF. The CDR3, as DNA: TGTGCCAGCAGCTTCACCGGGACCAAAGGGACGGAAAAACTGTTTTTT.

V gene TRBV28 combines with J gene TRBJ1-4; D not resolved. The germline V gene encodes CDR1 MDHEN and CDR2 SYDVKM. The CDR3 runs 16 residues. Trimming shortened V by 7 bases and J by 12 bases, and 27 bases separated the two germline ends. CDR3 protein: CASTSLSHLTFSELFF. The CDR3 region has the DNA TGTGCCAGCACATCGTTGTCACATCTTACGTTTAGTGAACTGTTTTTT. The variable domain in full, with the rest retrieved from reference TRBV28 and TRBJ1-4, is DVKVTQSSRYLVKRTGEKVFLECVQDMDHENMFWYRQDPGLGLRLIYFSYDVKMKEKGDIPEGYSVSREKKERFSLILESASTNQTSMYLCASTSLSHLTFSELFFGSGTQLSVL.

The V gene is TRBV7-9, the J gene TRBJ1-1; 7 bases align to TRBD1. The CDR3 is 17 amino acids. V lost 1 base and J lost 0; bases outside the gene matches: 8. The germline V gene has CDR1 SEHNR and CDR2 FQNEAQ (reference sequence). The CDR3 bases are TGTGCCAGCAGCTTAGGTTGGCCGGGACAGATGAACACTGAAGCTTTCTTT. It codes for CASSLGWPGQMNTEAFF. Using reference TRBV7-9 and TRBJ1-1 for the parts outside the CDR3, the full variable domain is DTGVSQNPRHKITKRGQNVTFRCDPISEHNRLYWYRQTLGQGPEFLTYFQNEAQLEKSRLLSDRFSAERPKGSFSTLEIQRTEQGDSAMYLCASSLGWPGQMNTEAFFGQGTRLTVV.

The genes are TRBV4-1 and TRBJ1-4; D is perhaps TRBD1 (6 bases). The CDR3 is made up of 14 amino acids. V lost 4 bases and J lost 8, with 14 bases in between. The germline V gene encodes CDR1 MGHRA and CDR2 YSYEKL. CDR3 loop: CASSLLSGGEKLFF. In nucleotides, the CDR3 is TGCGCCAGCAGCCTGTTATCGGGGGGCGAAAAACTGTTTTTT.

The chain is built from TRBV11-2 and TRBJ2-1; the match to TRBD2 covers 8 bases. V trimming: 6 bases; J trimming: 0 bases; junction bases outside the gene matches: 7. The CDR3 loop spans 16 amino acids. Germline V CDR1 and CDR2: SGHAT, FQNNGV. The CDR3 region is CASRDQRGSSYNEQFF. In DNA, the CDR3 is TGTGCCAGCAGGGATCAGCGGGGGAGCTCCTACAATGAGCAGTTCTTC.

The chain employs TRBV27 and TRBJ1-5; 7 bases match TRBD1. In germline, CDR1 is MNHEY, CDR2 SMNVEV (reference sequence). The ends lost 1 base at V and 2 bases at J; junction bases unmatched: 8. The CDR3 is made up of 17 amino acids. The CDR3, as DNA: TGTGCCAGCAGTTTATTCGCAGGGGGAAGCGGCAATCAGCCCCAGCATTTT. It encodes CASSLFAGGSGNQPQHF.

This clone was found once. The V call is TRBV4-2, the J call TRBJ2-3; no clear D. The germline V and J ends were trimmed by 0 bases and 0 bases, with 7 bases remaining between them. The CDR3 is made up of 15 amino acids. CDR1 LGHNA and CDR2 YNFKEQ come from the germline V gene. The CDR3 nucleotides read TGTGCCAGCAGCCAAGATTTGTCTAGCACAGATACGCAGTATTTT. Its translation: CASSQDLSSTDTQYF.

This clone was detected once. The chain links TRBV4-1 to TRBJ1-6, with D hard to call. The V and J ends lost 1 base and 11 bases respectively, with 15 bases between them. The CDR3 totals 15 residues. Germline CDR1 and CDR2: MGHRA and YSYEKL. This CDR3 is CASSQVTALRAPLHF. The CDR3 DNA follows: TGCGCCAGCAGCCAAGTTACGGCCCTACGGGCACCCCTCCACTTT.

This rearrangement joins TRBV6-5 to TRBJ2-3; 11 bases map to TRBD2. CDR3 size: 14 residues. V lost 5 bases and J lost 5; bases outside the gene matches: 3. Germline loops: CDR1 MNHEY, CDR2 SVGAGI. The CDR3 sequence is CASSLAGGLDTQYF. CDR3 bases: TGTGCCAGCAGTCTAGCGGGAGGTTTAGATACGCAGTATTTT.

The V call is TRBV27, the J call TRBJ2-5; D tentatively reads TRBD1 or TRBD2 (6 bases each). Trimming pared 4 bases from V and 5 bases from J, leaving 20 bases between. Germline V lookup: CDR1 MNHEY, CDR2 SMNVEV (reference sequence). The CDR3 extends over 16 amino acids. CDR3 nucleotide sequence: TGTGCCAGCAGTTATACATGGGCGAGGGGGAGGGAGACCCAGTACTTC. As protein: CASSYTWARGRETQYF.

The CDR3 here is CASSRQDYNEQFF. CDR3 DNA sequence: TGTGCCAGCAGCCGACAGGACTACAATGAGCAGTTCTTC. This chain connects TRBV6-2 or TRBV6-3 to TRBJ2-1, with D possibly matching TRBD1 (6 bases). In germline, CDR1 is MNHEY, CDR2 SVGEGT. V gave up 6 bases and J gave up 3 bases, with 9 bases separating them. The CDR3 runs 13 residues.

The rearrangement uses TRBV7-2 and TRBJ2-7; 7 bases map to TRBD1. Per germline, CDR1 SGHTA and CDR2 FQGNSA. V lost 1 base, J lost 4 bases, and 4 bases stayed unmatched. This CDR3 has 14 amino acids. The CDR3 DNA sequence: TGTGCCAGCAGCTTAGAGGCAGGGGGTTACGAGCAGTACTTC. Encoded protein: CASSLEAGGYEQYF.

The chain uses TRBV5-4 and TRBJ2-1; 10 bases line up with TRBD2. Germline CDR1 is SGHNT and CDR2 is YYREEE (reference sequence). V lost 1 base and J lost 8; bases outside the gene matches: 6. The CDR3 runs 15 residues. CDR3 in DNA: TGTGCCAGCAGCTTGCCCCCCGGGACTAGCGATGAGCAGTTCTTC. Translating gives CASSLPPGTSDEQFF.

The J gene is TRBJ1-4, the V gene TRBV5-1, with 8 bases identical to TRBD1. From germline, CDR1 is SGHRS and CDR2 YFSETQ. The V and J ends lost 4 bases and 3 bases, in that order; junction bases with no gene match: 5. The CDR3 covers 15 residues. DNA of the CDR3: TGCGCCAGCAGCCCGACAGGGGCACCTAATGAAAAACTGTTTTTT. This encodes CASSPTGAPNEKLFF.

The rearrangement links TRBV6-5 to TRBJ1-5; the D gene is possibly TRBD1 (5 bases). This CDR3 is built from 15 residues. Germline CDR1 and CDR2: MNHEY and SVGAGI. With 6 bases removed from V and 5 bases from J, the gap between germline ends came to 17 bases. The CDR3 nucleotides read TGTGCCAGCAGAAAAGGTAGGGGCTGGGATCAGCCCCAGCATTTT. Protein product: CASRKGRGWDQPQHF.

The chain employs TRBV14 and TRBJ1-2; D not resolved. V lost 4 bases, J lost 8 bases, and 14 bases lay in between. The CDR3 is made up of 13 amino acids. The germline V gene encodes CDR1 SGHDN and CDR2 FVKESK. In nucleotides, the CDR3 is TGTGCCAGCAGCCCATGGACGGCATTCGGCTACACCTTC. This gives the protein CASSPWTAFGYTF.

The genes are TRBV5-4 and TRBJ1-2; D is undetermined. The CDR3 totals 13 residues. CDR1 and CDR2 (germline): SGHNT, YYREEE (reference sequence). V dropped 4 bases and J dropped 4 bases, with 11 bases sitting between them. In DNA, the CDR3 is TGTGCCAGCAGCACAACGCGGGGCTATGGCTACACCTTC. The encoded protein is CASSTTRGYGYTF.